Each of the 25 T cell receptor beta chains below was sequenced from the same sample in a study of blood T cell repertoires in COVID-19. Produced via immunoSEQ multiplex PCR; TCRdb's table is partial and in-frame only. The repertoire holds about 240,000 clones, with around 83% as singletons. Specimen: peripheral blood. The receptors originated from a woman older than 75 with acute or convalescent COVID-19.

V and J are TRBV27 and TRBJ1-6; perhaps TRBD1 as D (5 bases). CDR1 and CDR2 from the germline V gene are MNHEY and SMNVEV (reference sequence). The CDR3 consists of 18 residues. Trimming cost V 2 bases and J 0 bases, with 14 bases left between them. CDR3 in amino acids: CASSLKAGRSSYNSPLHF. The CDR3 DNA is TGTGCCAGCAGTTTAAAGGCAGGGAGGAGCTCCTATAATTCACCCCTCCACTTT.

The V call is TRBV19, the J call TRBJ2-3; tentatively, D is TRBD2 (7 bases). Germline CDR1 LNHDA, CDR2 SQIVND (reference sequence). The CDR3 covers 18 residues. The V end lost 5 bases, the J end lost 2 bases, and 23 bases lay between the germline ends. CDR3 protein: CASSGREGGDTNTDTQYF. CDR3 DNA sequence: TGTGCCAGTAGTGGACGCGAGGGAGGGGACACCAACACAGATACGCAGTATTTT.

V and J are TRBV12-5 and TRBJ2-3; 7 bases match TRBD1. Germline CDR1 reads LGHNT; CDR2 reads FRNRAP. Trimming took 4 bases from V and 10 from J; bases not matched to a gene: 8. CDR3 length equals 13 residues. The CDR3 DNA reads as TGTGCTAGTGGTTCCCGGGCCGGGACAGCGCAGTATTTT. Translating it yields CASGSRAGTAQYF.

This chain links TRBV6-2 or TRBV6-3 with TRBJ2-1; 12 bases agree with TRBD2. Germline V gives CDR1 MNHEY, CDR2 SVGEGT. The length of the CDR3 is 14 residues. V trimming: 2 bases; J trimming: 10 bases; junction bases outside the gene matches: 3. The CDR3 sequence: CASSYTSGGREQFF. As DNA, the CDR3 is TGTGCCAGCAGTTACACTAGCGGGGGGAGAGAGCAGTTCTTC.

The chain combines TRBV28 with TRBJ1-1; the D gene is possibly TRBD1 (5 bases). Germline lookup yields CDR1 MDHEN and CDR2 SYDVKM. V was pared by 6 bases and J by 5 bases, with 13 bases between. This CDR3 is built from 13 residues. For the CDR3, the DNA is TGTGCCAGCAGCATACCGGGGGTTACTGAAGCTTTCTTT. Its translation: CASSIPGVTEAFF. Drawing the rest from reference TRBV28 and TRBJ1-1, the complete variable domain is DVKVTQSSRYLVKRTGEKVFLECVQDMDHENMFWYRQDPGLGLRLIYFSYDVKMKEKGDIPEGYSVSREKKERFSLILESASTNQTSMYLCASSIPGVTEAFFGQGTRLTVV.

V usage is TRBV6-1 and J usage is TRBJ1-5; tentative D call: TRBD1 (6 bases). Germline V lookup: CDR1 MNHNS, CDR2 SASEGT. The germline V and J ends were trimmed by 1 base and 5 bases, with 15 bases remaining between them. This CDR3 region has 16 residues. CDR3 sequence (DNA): TGTGCCAGCAGTGAAGTAAGTCGCAGGGGCTATCAGCCCCAGCATTTT. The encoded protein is CASSEVSRRGYQPQHF.

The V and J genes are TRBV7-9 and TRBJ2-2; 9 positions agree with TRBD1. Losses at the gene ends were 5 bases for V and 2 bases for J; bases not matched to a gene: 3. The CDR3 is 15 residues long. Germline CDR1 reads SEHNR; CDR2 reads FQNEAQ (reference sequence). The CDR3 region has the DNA TGTGCCAGCAGCCTGACAGGGGGAAACACCGGGGAGCTGTTTTTT. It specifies CASSLTGGNTGELFF.

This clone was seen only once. The CDR3 loop is CASSETRGLGQFF. CDR3 bases: TGTGCCAGCAGTGAGACCCGGGGTTTGGGGCAGTTCTTC. This chain uses TRBV6-1 with TRBJ2-1; maybe TRBD2 (5 bases). There are 13 residues in the CDR3. Trimming stripped 3 bases from V and 12 bases from J, with 15 bases between. Germline-derived CDR1 and CDR2 are MNHNS and SASEGT.

The CDR3 DNA is TGCAGTGCTAGTAAGCAGAACACTGAAGCTTTCTTT. Translating it yields CSASKQNTEAFF. The chain combines TRBV20-1 with TRBJ1-1; D gene unclear. Trimming stripped 3 bases from V and 1 base from J, with 6 bases between. Germline CDR1 DFQATT, CDR2 SNEGSKA (reference sequence). The CDR3 runs 12 residues.

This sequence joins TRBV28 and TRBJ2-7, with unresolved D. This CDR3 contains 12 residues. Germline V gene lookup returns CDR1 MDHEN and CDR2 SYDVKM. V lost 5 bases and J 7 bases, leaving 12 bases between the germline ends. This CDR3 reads CASSPHLREQYF. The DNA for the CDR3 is TGTGCCAGCAGTCCCCATTTGCGGGAGCAGTACTTC.

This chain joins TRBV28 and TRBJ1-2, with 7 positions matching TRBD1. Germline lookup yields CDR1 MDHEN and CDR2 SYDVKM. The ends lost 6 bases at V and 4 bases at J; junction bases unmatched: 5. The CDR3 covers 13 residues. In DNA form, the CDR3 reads TGTGCCAGCAGCCTGACAGGGCCCTATGGCTACACCTTC. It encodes CASSLTGPYGYTF.

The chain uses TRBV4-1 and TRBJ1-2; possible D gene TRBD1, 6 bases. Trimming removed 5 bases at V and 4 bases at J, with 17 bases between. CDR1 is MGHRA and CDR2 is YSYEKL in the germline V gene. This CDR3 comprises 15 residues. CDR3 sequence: CASSSTGQSGYGYTF. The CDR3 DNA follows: TGCGCCAGCAGCTCGACAGGACAAAGTGGCTATGGCTACACCTTC.

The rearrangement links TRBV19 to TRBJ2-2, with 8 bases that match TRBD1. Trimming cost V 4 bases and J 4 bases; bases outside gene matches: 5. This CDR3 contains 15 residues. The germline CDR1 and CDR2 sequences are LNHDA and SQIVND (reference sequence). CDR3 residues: CASSTRQGSTGELFF. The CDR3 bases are TGTGCCAGTAGTACCCGACAGGGGAGCACCGGGGAGCTGTTTTTT.

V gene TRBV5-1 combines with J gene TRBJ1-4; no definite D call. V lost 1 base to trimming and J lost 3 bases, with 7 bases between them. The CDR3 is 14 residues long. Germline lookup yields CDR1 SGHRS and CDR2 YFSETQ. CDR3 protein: CASSLRHSNEKLFF. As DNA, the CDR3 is TGCGCCAGCAGCTTGAGACACTCTAATGAAAAACTGTTTTTT.

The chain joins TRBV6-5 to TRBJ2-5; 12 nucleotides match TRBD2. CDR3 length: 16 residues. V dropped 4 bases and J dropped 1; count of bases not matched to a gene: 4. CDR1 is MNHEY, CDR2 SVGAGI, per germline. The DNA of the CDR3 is TGTGCCAGCAGTTCCCGACTAGCGGGGGCCCAAGAGACCCAGTACTTC. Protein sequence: CASSSRLAGAQETQYF.

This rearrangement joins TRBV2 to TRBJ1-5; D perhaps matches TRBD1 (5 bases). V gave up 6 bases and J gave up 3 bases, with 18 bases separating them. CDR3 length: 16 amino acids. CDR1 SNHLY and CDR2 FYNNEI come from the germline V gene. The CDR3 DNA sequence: TGTGCCAGCAGCCCCGGGAGGGGCGGGAACAATCAGCCCCAGCATTTT. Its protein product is CASSPGRGGNNQPQHF.

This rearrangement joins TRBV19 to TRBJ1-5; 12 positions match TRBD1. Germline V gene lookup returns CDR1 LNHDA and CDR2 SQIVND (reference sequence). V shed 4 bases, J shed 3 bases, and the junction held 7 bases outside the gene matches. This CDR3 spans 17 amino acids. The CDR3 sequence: CASSTFGTGGLNQPQHF. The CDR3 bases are TGTGCCAGTAGTACCTTCGGGACAGGGGGCCTCAATCAGCCCCAGCATTTT.

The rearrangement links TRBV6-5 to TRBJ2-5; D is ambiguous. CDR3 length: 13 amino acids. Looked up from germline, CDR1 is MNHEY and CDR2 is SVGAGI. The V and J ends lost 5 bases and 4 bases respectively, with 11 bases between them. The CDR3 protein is CASSLTGRETQYF. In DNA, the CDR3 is TGTGCCAGCAGTCTGACGGGTCGAGAGACCCAGTACTTC.

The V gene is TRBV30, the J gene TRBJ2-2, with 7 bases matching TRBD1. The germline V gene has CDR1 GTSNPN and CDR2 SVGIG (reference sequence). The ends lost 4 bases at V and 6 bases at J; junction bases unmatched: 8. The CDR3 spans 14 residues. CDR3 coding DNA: TGTGCCTGGATGAGTAAGGGGGCCCCCGGGGAGCTGTTTTTT. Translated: CAWMSKGAPGELFF.

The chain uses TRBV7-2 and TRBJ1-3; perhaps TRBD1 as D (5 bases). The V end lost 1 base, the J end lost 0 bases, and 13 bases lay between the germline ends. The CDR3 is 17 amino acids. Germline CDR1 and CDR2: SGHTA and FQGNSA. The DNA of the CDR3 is TGTGCCAGCAGCTTAGTTGGGGGGAGCCCCTCTGGAAACACCATATATTTT. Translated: CASSLVGGSPSGNTIYF.

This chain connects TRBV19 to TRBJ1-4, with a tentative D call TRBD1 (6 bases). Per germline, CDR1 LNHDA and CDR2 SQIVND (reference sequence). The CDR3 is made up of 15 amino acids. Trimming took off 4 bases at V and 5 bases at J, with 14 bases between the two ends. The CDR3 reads CASSTRQAVNEKLFF. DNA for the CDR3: TGTGCCAGTAGTACACGACAGGCCGTCAATGAAAAACTGTTTTTT.

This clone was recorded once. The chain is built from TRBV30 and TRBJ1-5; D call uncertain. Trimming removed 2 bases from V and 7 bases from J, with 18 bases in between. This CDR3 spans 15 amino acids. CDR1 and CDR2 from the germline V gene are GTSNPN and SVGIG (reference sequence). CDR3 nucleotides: TGTGCCTGGAGTCTTGGACTCCCTGGTGAGCAGCCCCAGCATTTT. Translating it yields CAWSLGLPGEQPQHF.

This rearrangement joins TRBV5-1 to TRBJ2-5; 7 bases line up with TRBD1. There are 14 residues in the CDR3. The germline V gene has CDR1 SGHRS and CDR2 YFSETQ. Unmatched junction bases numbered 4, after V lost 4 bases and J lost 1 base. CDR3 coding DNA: TGCGCCAGCAGCCCGCGACAGGGCCAAGAGACCCAGTACTTC. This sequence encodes CASSPRQGQETQYF.

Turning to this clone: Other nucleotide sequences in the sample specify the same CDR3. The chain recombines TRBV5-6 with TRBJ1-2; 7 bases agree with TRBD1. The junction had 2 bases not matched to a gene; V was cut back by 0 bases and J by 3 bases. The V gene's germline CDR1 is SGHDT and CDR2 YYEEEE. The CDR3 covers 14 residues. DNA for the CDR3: TGTGCCAGCAGCTTGGTGGGACAGCACTATGGCTACACCTTC. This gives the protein CASSLVGQHYGYTF.

The CDR3 loop reads CASSFRPMGANTEAFF. Here the CDR3 DNA reads TGCGCCAGCAGCTTCAGGCCTATGGGGGCGAACACTGAAGCTTTCTTT. This chain joins TRBV5-1 and TRBJ1-1; possibly TRBD1 for D (6 bases). Germline loops: CDR1 SGHRS, CDR2 YFSETQ. With 2 bases removed from V and 1 base from J, the gap between germline ends came to 15 bases. CDR3 length equals 16 residues.